This TCR beta chain emerged from a study of PD-L1 blockade in urothelial cancer. The V gene end was trimmed by 1 base and the J gene end by 4 bases; junction bases not matched to a gene: 7. Per the germline V gene, CDR1 is LNHDA and CDR2 is SQIVND (reference sequence). The CDR3 sequence is 17 residues long. Time point defined: peripheral blood 6 weeks after treatment start. TCRdb's copy holds only in-frame clones and misses some; the assay was immunoSEQ multiplex PCR. The table records some 40,000 clones, more than 80% of them present only once. The clonotype was recovered from a man between 65 and 85 years old with urothelial cancer. Specimen: PBMCs, collected around atezolizumab (anti-PD-L1) treatment. The rearrangement uses TRBV19 and TRBJ2-3; 11 bases agree with TRBD2. DNA of the CDR3: TGTGCCAGTAGTATAGGATACACTAGCGGGAGCTCAGATACGCAGTATTTT. Its translation is CASSIGYTSGSSDTQYF.